This T cell receptor (beta chain) was sequenced in a study of T-cell reconstitution after alpha-beta-depleted transplantation in children. Unique molecular identifiers were built into the TCRbeta library. TCRdb independently ran MiXCR on the PCR reads; one entry per CDR3 protein. The sample comprises approximately 350,000 distinct CDR3 sequences, about 14% of which are singletons, and approximately 4.3% rests with the top ten. Sequenced material: PBMCs, taken from the stem cell graft. The TCR was taken from a human donor who donated a stem cell graft to a child with Fanconi anemia.

The CDR3 DNA reads TGTGCCAGCAGCGTGACCAGGGGGAACACTGAAGCTTTCTTT. It translates to CASSVTRGNTEAFF. V and J are TRBV3-1 and TRBJ1-1; perhaps TRBD1 as D (6 bases). The length of the CDR3 is 14 residues. V shed 5 bases and J shed 1 base, with 11 bases lying between them. Germline loops: CDR1 LGHDT, CDR2 YNNKEL (reference sequence).